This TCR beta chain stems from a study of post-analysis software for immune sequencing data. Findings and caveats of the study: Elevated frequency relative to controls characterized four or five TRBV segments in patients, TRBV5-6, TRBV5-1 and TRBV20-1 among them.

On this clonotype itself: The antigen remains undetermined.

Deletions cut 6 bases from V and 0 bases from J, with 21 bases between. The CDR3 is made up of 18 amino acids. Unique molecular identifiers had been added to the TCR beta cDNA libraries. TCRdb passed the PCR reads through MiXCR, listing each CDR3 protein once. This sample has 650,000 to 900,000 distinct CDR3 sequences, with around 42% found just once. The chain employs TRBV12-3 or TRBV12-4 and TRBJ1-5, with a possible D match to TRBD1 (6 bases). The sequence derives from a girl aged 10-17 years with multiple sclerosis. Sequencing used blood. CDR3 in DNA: TGTGCCAGCAGCCTGACAGGCTCACCAATGATTAGCAATCAGCCCCAGCATTTT. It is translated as CASSLTGSPMISNQPQHF.